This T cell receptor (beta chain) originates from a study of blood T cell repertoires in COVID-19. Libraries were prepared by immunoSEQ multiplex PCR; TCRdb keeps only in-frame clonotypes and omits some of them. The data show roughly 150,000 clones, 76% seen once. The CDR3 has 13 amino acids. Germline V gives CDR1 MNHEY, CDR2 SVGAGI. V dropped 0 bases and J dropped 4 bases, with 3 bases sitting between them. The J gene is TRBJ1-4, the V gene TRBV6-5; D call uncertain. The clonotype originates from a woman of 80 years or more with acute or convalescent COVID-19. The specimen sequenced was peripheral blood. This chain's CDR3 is CASSYSGNEKLFF. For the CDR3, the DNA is TGTGCCAGCAGTTACTCCGGTAATGAAAAACTGTTTTTT.